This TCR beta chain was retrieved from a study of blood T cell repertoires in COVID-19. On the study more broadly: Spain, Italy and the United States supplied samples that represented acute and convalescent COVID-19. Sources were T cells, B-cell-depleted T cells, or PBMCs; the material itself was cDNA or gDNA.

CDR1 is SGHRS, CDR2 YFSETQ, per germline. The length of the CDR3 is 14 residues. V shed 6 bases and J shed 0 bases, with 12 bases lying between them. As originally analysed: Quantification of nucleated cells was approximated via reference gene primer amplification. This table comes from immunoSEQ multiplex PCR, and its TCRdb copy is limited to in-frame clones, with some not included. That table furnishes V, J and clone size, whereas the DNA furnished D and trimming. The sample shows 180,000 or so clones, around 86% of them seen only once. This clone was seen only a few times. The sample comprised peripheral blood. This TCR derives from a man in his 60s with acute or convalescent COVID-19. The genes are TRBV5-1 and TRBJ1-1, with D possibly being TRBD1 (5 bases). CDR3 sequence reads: CASKQANMNTEAFF. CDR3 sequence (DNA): TGCGCCAGCAAACAGGCCAACATGAACACTGAAGCTTTCTTT.